This TCR beta chain was retrieved from a study of shared clonotypes between healthy human individuals. Regarding this clone: Its antigen is currently unknown.

CD45RO negativity and positive selection for CCR7 defined naive CD8 cells, a population that excluded terminally differentiated effector memory CD45RA+ cells. General study points: Collection of samples was limited to blood; tissue repertoires likely differ.

The CDR3 totals 19 residues. Germline V gene lookup returns CDR1 SGDLS and CDR2 YYNGEE. V dropped 0 bases and J dropped 0; count of bases not matched to a gene: 9. Produced via immunoSEQ multiplex PCR; TCRdb's table is partial and in-frame only. The sample lists 2 million to 2.5 million clones; just under 95% were seen once. Sequencing input: naive CD8+ T cells sorted from blood. The J gene is TRBJ2-3, the V gene TRBV9; 11 bases are a match to TRBD2. The TCR was taken from a man between 18 and 35 years old in good health. The DNA for the CDR3 is TGTGCCAGCAGCGTAGAGGGTAGCGGGGGGGTCCCTAGCACAGATACGCAGTATTTT. Encoded protein: CASSVEGSGGVPSTDTQYF.